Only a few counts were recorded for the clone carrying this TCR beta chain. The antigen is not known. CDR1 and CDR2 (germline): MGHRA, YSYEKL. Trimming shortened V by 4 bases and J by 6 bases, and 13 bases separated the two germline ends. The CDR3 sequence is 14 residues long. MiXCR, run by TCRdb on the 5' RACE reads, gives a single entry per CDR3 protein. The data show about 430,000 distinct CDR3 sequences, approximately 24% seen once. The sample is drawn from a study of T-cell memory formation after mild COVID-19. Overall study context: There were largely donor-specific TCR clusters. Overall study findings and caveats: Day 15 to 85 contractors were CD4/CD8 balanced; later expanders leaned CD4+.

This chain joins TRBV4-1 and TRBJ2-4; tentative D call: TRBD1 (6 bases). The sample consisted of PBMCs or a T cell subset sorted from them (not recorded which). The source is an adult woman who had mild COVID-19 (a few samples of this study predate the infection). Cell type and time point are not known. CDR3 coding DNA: TGCGCCAGCAGCCCACCCCGGGACATAAACATTCAGTACTTC. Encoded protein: CASSPPRDINIQYF.